This T cell receptor beta chain was recovered during a study of cytomegalovirus exposure and HLA in healthy donors. Overall study findings and caveats: For cytomegalovirus status, the classifier reportedly gave diagnoses with high specificity and sensitivity. A few chains linked to CMV were shown in vitro to be specific for CMV antigens. A previous analysis found most TCR beta V segments productive roughly 87% or roughly 30% of the time. Association of a missense DCLRE1C variant with TCR beta V- and J-gene trimming was reported in a later analysis.

Germline lookup yields CDR1 MDHEN and CDR2 SYDVKM. Trimming at V came to 4 bases and at J to 4 bases, leaving 4 bases not matched to a gene. This CDR3 is built from 15 residues. A remark on this clone: The target antigen is unknown.

Primers included in the PCR were 60 Vbeta and 13 Jbeta primers. Clones were read by immunoSEQ multiplex PCR, and TCRdb kept only the in-frame ones, dropping some. The repertoire holds under 200,000 clones, with 79% as singletons. The V call is TRBV28, the J call TRBJ2-7; 13 bases align to TRBD2. This TCR derives from a woman between 40 and 55 years old in good health and CMV-seronegative. The sequenced sample was PBMCs. The CDR3 loop is CASSSGTSGMYEQYF. CDR3 DNA sequence: TGTGCCAGCAGTTCCGGGACTAGCGGGATGTACGAGCAGTACTTC.